The sequence of this T cell receptor (beta chain) was determined in a study of shared clonotypes between healthy human individuals (dated by TCRdb to 2018 to 2021). Background for the entire study: A couple of women and a few men aged 18 to 49 years were included in the cohort. To estimate repertoire size and how much clonotype sharing occurs between individuals, the study deeply sequenced the blood TCR repertoires of five or six healthy adults. Per donor, leukapheresis produced somewhere between about 0.9 and 10 billion PBMCs. For each donor, three plates each were used for CD4 naive and CD4 memory, two plates were used for CD8 naive, and one plate was used for CD8 memory. To increase sequencing depth and limit assay-specific biases, TCR repertoire library preparation and sequencing were carried out by different laboratories using diverse techniques. The investigation overall reported the following: Roughly 5% of naive CD4, 3.5% of naive CD8, 2.3% of memory CD4, and less than 0.45% of memory CD8 clonotypes were shared across several donors. Based on pairwise subsampling, the degree of clonotype sharing among donors was expected to be affected by sequencing depth. Because the study included only a small number of donors, the genetic and exposure-history diversity represented was limited. Sampling was limited to blood, and TCR repertoires in tissue likely differ from TCR repertoires in blood. Higher generation probabilities were observed for clonotypes shared by all four sorted-subset donors than for non-shared clonotypes. Naive subsets generally had larger estimated clonotype richness than memory subsets. Rarefaction of sorted-subset datasets indicated incomplete sequencing despite the large sequencing depth.

The CDR3 runs 14 residues from the cysteine to the phenylalanine. Only the CDR3 part of the read is kept: 42 bases, read in frame from the first base. Cut back by 0 bases and 5 bases, the V and J ends lie 10 bases apart. The germline V gene gives CDR1 as LGHNA and CDR2 as YSLEER. Using the deep immunoSEQ assay, multiplex PCR amplified TCR CDR3 regions from genomic DNA. Extracted genomic DNA from each cell subset was distributed evenly across all wells of several immunoSEQ 96-well plates, and each plate was treated as a replicate. Each replicate PCR for sorted subsets received around 210 ng genomic DNA, equal to roughly 30,000 T cell genomes. Purified libraries were measured with a Qubit 3.0 fluorometer, size-checked on a Bioanalyzer 2100, and measured again with the KAPA Library Quantification kit. A separate single-read 150-cycle Illumina NextSeq 550 flow cell was used to sequence each immunoSEQ 96-well plate. In the original analysis: The immunoSEQ output contained only junctional sequences without quality scores, so filtering could not match that applied to full-length reads. Sequences were annotated with PyIR, a Python wrapper for IgBLAST v1.9, using IMGT germline references to assign V/J genes and CDR3. Any read was removed if the V/J assignment was weak (E-value above 1e-6), the CDR3 was missing, or the read contained stop codons, out-of-frame junctions, or ambiguous translated residues. A V3J clonotype was defined by an identical inferred V gene, J gene, and CDR3 amino acid sequence. Percentage overlap between repertoires was calculated by dividing the number of shared unique clonotypes by the size of the smaller repertoire. Three approaches were used to assess repertoire richness: RTK rarefaction, the Chao1 estimator, and Recon v2.1 estimates of unobserved clonotypes. For all TCRbeta clonotypes obtained by the gDNA method from four donors, generation probabilities were computed with OLGA. TCRdb provides this immuneACCESS table in a form limited to in-frame rearrangements. Some clones are lacking; in checked studies, under half of them reflect an unresolved V gene, and why the rest are absent is not known. The V and J calls and clone size are taken from that table; D and trimming were inferred from the DNA. The sample table contains about 2.4 million clones; only one count was recorded for roughly 93% of them. The ten most abundant clones make up about 0.39% of the sample.

Donors were healthy HIV-negative adults with no recently reported acute infections or vaccinations. Every donor was a Caucasian adult living in Nashville, Tennessee, USA. CD4+ T cells were enriched by magnetic negative selection, after which naive cells were positively selected on CD45RA and the negative fraction was taken as the memory subset. Blood was collected by leukapheresis, and PBMCs were isolated by Ficoll-Histopaque density gradient centrifugation and then cryopreserved in liquid nitrogen vapor phase. Analytical flow cytometry was used to check the purity and quantity of every magnetically sorted T cell population. Genomic DNA was isolated from each sorted fraction and quantified by UV absorbance on a Nanodrop 2000c. On this clone: Its antigen is still unknown. Within one base of it there is no much larger clone, and no base qualities were kept.

The sequencing sample was made of naive CD4+ T cells from PBMCs. The sample's cell subset or site label is to be understood as: CD45RA+ positively selected. This clonotype was obtained from a man younger than 35 in good health. Some clones in this sample may be carry-over from other donors' samples. The rearranged chain carries TRBV4-3 and TRBJ1-1; 5 matching bases give a weak D call of TRBD1. The CDR3 protein: CASSQDLRGTEAFF. The DNA sequence reads TGCGCCAGCAGCCAAGATCTAAGGGGAACTGAAGCTTTCTTT.